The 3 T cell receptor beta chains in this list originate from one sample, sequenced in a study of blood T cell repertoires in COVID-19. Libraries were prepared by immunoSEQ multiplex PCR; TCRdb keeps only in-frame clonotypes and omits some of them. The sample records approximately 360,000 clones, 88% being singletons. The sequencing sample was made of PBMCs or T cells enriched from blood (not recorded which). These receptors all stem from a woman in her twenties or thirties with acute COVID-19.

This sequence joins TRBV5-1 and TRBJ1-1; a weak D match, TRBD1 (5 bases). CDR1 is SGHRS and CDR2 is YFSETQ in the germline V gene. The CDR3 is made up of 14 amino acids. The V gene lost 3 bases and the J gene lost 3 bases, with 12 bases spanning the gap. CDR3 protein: CASSSGGGDTEAFF. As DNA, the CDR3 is TGCGCCAGCAGCTCCGGGGGGGGTGACACTGAAGCTTTCTTT.

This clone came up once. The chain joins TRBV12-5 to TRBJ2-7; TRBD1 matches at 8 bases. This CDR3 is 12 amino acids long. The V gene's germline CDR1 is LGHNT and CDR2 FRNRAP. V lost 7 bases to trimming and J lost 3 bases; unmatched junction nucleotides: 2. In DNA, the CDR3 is TGTGCTAGTGCCGGACAGGGCTACGAGCAGTACTTC. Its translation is CASAGQGYEQYF.

The CDR3: CSATAGTGANYGYTF. Here the CDR3 DNA reads TGCAGCGCCACCGCTGGGACAGGGGCTAACTATGGCTACACCTTC. V is TRBV29-1 and J is TRBJ1-2, with TRBD1 matching 10 bases. V shed 7 bases and J 0 bases; nucleotides not matched to a gene: 8. Germline-derived CDR1 and CDR2 are SQVTM and ANQGSEA. This CDR3 is built from 15 residues.